This TCR beta chain was recovered during a study of cytomegalovirus exposure and HLA in healthy donors. The study, taken as a whole, reports: Sequence variants that were highly shared formed a cluster that was likely a sequencing artifact. In presence/absence analyses, roughly uniform sequencing depth across donors was assumed.

About this clone: As yet, its antigen is unknown.

Trimming shortened V by 0 bases and J by 5 bases, and 23 bases separated the two germline ends. The germline gives CDR1 SGHNT, CDR2 YYREEE (reference sequence). CDR3 size: 18 residues. Donors consisted of healthy bone marrow donors. The PCR ran on 60 Vbeta and 13 Jbeta primers. The table came from immunoSEQ multiplex PCR; TCRdb's copy has only in-frame clones and leaves some out. Of approximately 110,000 clones listed, 74% are singletons. The sequencing input was PBMCs. This clonotype was sampled from a woman in her forties or fifties in good health and CMV-seropositive. This chain uses TRBV5-4 with TRBJ2-5; a possible D gene is TRBD1 (6 bases). CDR3 loop: CASSLALLNRVGEETQYF. CDR3 bases: TGTGCCAGCAGCTTGGCCCTCCTGAACAGGGTGGGAGAGGAGACCCAGTACTTC.